This TCR beta chain was recorded in a study of CD8+ T cells in alopecia areata. About the study: Dosing with tofacitinib proceeded for 6 to 18 months, followed by 6 months off drug. Broader study findings: Sequence data from scalp samples additionally include resident alphabeta T cells of normal skin. Higher clonality was seen in lesional scalp than in normal scalp, especially in alopecia totalis/universalis.

Regarding this clone: What it binds is not known.

Investigators isolated RNA and reverse transcribed it into cDNA to act as the sequencing template. The data were produced by immunoSEQ multiplex PCR, yet TCRdb's version contains in-frame clones alone and is incomplete. Of roughly 250,000 clones listed, about two thirds are singletons. Peripheral blood and lesional scalp punch biopsies were taken from alopecia areata patients. Trimming took off 2 bases at V and 8 bases at J, with 16 bases between the two ends. The CDR3 has 16 residues. Germline CDR1 reads SGHTA; CDR2 reads FQGNSA. This sequence was found in a human donor with alopecia areata. This sequence joins TRBV7-2 and TRBJ1-6; maybe TRBD1 (5 bases). Source: CD4+ T cells sorted from blood, taken at week 0. CDR3 sequence: CASSLNPLGVDSPLHF. The DNA for the CDR3 is TGTGCCAGCAGCTTAAACCCGTTGGGGGTCGATTCACCCCTCCACTTT.